This passage covers 30 T cell receptor beta chains from one sample sequenced in a study of blood T cell repertoires in COVID-19. TCRdb's copy holds only in-frame clones and misses some; the assay was immunoSEQ multiplex PCR. The profile shows 150,000 to 200,000 clones, 70% to 90% of them singletons. Specimen: peripheral blood. These receptors were obtained from a human donor in a cohort sampled during active COVID-19.

The chain couples TRBV29-1 to TRBJ2-3, with TRBD2 as a possible D gene (7 bases). V lost 6 bases, J lost 1 base, and 17 bases lay in between. From germline, CDR1 is SQVTM and CDR2 ANQGSEA. This CDR3 is 15 amino acids long. Written as DNA, the CDR3 is TGCAGCGTAGGGGGGAGGGCGAGGGGCACAGATACGCAGTATTTT. Amino acid sequence: CSVGGRARGTDTQYF.

This clone was counted once. V and J are TRBV5-1 and TRBJ2-4; TRBD1 might be the D (6 bases). The length of the CDR3 is 17 residues. Germline loops: CDR1 SGHRS, CDR2 YFSETQ. Trimming stripped 0 bases from V and 0 bases from J, with 13 bases between. The CDR3 is CASSLGGPDLAKNIQYF. The CDR3 coding sequence is TGCGCCAGCAGCTTGGGGGGGCCGGATTTAGCCAAAAACATTCAGTACTTC. Together with reference TRBV5-1 and TRBJ2-4, the CDR3 gives the full variable domain: KAGVTQTPRYLIKTRGQQVTLSCSPISGHRSVSWYQQTPGQGLQFLFEYFSETQRNKGNFPGRFSGRQFSNSRSEMNVSTLELGDSALYLCASSLGGPDLAKNIQYFGAGTRLSVL.

This clone occurred a few times. The gene calls are TRBV10-3 and TRBJ1-2; 7 bases are a match to TRBD1. The CDR3 runs to 15 residues. J lost 5 bases, V lost 2 bases, and 8 bases had no gene match. CDR1 is ENHRY and CDR2 is SYGVKD in the germline V gene. The CDR3 DNA follows: TGTGCCATCAGTGAGCTTGTGACAGGGAGTTATGGCTACACCTTC. This sequence encodes CAISELVTGSYGYTF.

V usage is TRBV19 and J usage is TRBJ2-1, with 7 bases matching TRBD1. CDR1 is LNHDA, CDR2 SQIVND, per germline (reference sequence). The CDR3 consists of 14 residues. Germline trimming cut 5 bases from V and 8 bases from J; bases unmatched to any gene: 9. In nucleotides, the CDR3 is TGTGCCAGTAGTCCTCAGACAGGGATGGATGAGCAGTTCTTC. This sequence encodes CASSPQTGMDEQFF.

The chain joins TRBV5-6 to TRBJ2-7; TRBD1 aligns across 9 bases. Trimming removed 6 bases from V and 5 bases from J; junction bases left unmatched: 9. This CDR3 is built from 14 residues. CDR1 is SGHDT and CDR2 is YYEEEE in the germline V gene. The CDR3 nucleotides read TGTGCCAGCACCACTGACAGGGGGTTCGACGAGCAGTACTTC. Amino acid sequence: CASTTDRGFDEQYF.

V is TRBV13 and J is TRBJ2-1, with 11 nucleotides matching TRBD2. Germline V gives CDR1 PRHDT, CDR2 FYEKMQ (reference sequence). V shed 3 bases and J 4 bases; nucleotides not matched to a gene: 2. The CDR3 has 15 amino acids. This CDR3 reads CASSLTSGAYNEQFF. Written as DNA, the CDR3 is TGTGCCAGCAGCTTGACTAGCGGGGCGTACAATGAGCAGTTCTTC.

The CDR3 region is CASAFPTSGLQETQYF. CDR3 in DNA: TGTGCCAGCGCCTTTCCGACTAGCGGTCTACAAGAGACCCAGTACTTC. The V call is TRBV5-8, the J call TRBJ2-5; 9 nucleotides agree with TRBD2. With V trimmed by 7 bases and J by 2 bases, 12 bases remained unmatched. Germline CDR1 and CDR2: SGHTS and YDEGEE. The CDR3 is 16 residues long.

The rearrangement joins TRBV7-9 to TRBJ2-2, with 10 bases identical to TRBD1. This CDR3 is 16 amino acids long. Germline V gene lookup returns CDR1 SEHNR and CDR2 FQNEAQ (reference sequence). V was pared by 5 bases and J by 3 bases, with 6 bases of the junction left unmatched. The chain's CDR3 is CASSRKGTGDTGELFF. The CDR3 DNA reads TGTGCCAGCAGCCGGAAGGGGACAGGGGACACCGGGGAGCTGTTTTTT. Combining the CDR3 with reference TRBV7-9 and TRBJ2-2 gives the whole variable domain DTGVSQNPRHKITKRGQNVTFRCDPISEHNRLYWYRQTLGQGPEFLTYFQNEAQLEKSRLLSDRFSAERPKGSFSTLEIQRTEQGDSAMYLCASSRKGTGDTGELFFGEGSRLTVL.

The V call is TRBV30, the J call TRBJ2-7; possible D gene TRBD2, 6 bases. From germline, CDR1 is GTSNPN and CDR2 SVGIG (reference sequence). V lost 0 bases and J lost 4, with 7 bases in between. CDR3 size: 12 residues. CDR3 sequence: CAWSVGGYEQYF. CDR3 in DNA: TGTGCCTGGAGTGTGGGGGGTTACGAGCAGTACTTC.

The rearrangement joins TRBV10-1 to TRBJ2-3; the match to TRBD1 covers 9 bases. The germline CDR1 and CDR2 sequences are WNHNN and SYGVQD (reference sequence). V lost 4 bases, J lost 4 bases, and 3 bases stayed unmatched. This CDR3 region has 14 residues. CDR3 DNA: TGCGCCAGCAGTGCGGGGACAGGGTCAGATACGCAGTATTTT. Amino acids: CASSAGTGSDTQYF.

V and J are TRBV4-3 and TRBJ2-3; the match to TRBD1 covers 9 bases. This CDR3 is 17 amino acids long. Germline V CDR1 and CDR2: LGHNA, YSLEER. After removal of 1 base from V and 4 bases from J, the junction contained 9 bases not matched to a gene. In DNA form, the CDR3 reads TGCGCCAGCAGCCAAGGGGGCGGAGGGACAGGGTCAGATACGCAGTATTTT. Protein sequence: CASSQGGGGTGSDTQYF.

This clone was counted between two and nine times. The J gene is TRBJ2-1, the V gene TRBV6-6, with 11 bases matching TRBD2. CDR3 length equals 17 residues. Looked up from germline, CDR1 is MNHNY and CDR2 is SVGAGI (reference sequence). The trim removed 5 bases at V and 4 bases at J, leaving 10 bases unmatched. The CDR3 DNA follows: TGTGCCAGCAGTCCCCTGGGTTGGACTAGCGGGTACAATGAGCAGTTCTTC. It codes for CASSPLGWTSGYNEQFF.

As to this clone: The same CDR3 also results from other DNA sequences found in this sample. The chain recombines TRBV19 with TRBJ2-5; tentative D call: TRBD1 (6 bases). The CDR3 runs 12 residues. Germline lookup yields CDR1 LNHDA and CDR2 SQIVND (reference sequence). Trimming removed 5 bases from V and 5 bases from J, with 9 bases in between. The CDR3 DNA is TGTGCCAGTAGTCCCAGGGGTGAGACCCAGTACTTC. It codes for CASSPRGETQYF.

V is TRBV29-1 and J is TRBJ2-2, with 7 bases matching TRBD1. This CDR3 region has 13 residues. Germline V CDR1 and CDR2: SQVTM, ANQGSEA. V lost 4 bases and J lost 1; bases outside the gene matches: 0. This CDR3 reads CSVGTGNTGELFF. CDR3 nucleotides: TGCAGCGTTGGGACAGGGAACACCGGGGAGCTGTTTTTT.

The chain uses TRBV5-5 and TRBJ2-1; the D is unclear. Trimming cost V 0 bases and J 7 bases, with 11 bases left between them. This CDR3 contains 14 residues. Germline CDR1 SGHKS, CDR2 YYEKEE (reference sequence). For the CDR3, the DNA is TGTGCCAGCAGCTTGGTGCATGGCTTGAATGAGCAGTTCTTC. Translating it yields CASSLVHGLNEQFF.

The chain combines TRBV19 with TRBJ2-5; 8 bases align to TRBD1. V lost 6 bases to trimming and J lost 5 bases; unmatched junction nucleotides: 8. The CDR3 extends over 14 amino acids. The V gene's germline CDR1 is LNHDA and CDR2 SQIVND (reference sequence). CDR3 coding DNA: TGTGCCAGTAGCCGGGACAGGAGGGTGGAGACCCAGTACTTC. Its protein product is CASSRDRRVETQYF.

The chain uses TRBV11-2 and TRBJ2-7, with D possibly TRBD2 on 5 matching bases. V lost 3 bases and J 0 bases, leaving 12 bases between the germline ends. The germline gives CDR1 SGHAT, CDR2 FQNNGV. There are 15 residues in the CDR3. CDR3 in DNA: TGTGCCAGCAGCTTCCCCGGGATTAGCTCCTACGAGCAGTACTTC. Translation gives CASSFPGISSYEQYF.

The chain couples TRBV6-2 or TRBV6-3 to TRBJ2-4, with D uncertain. The germline V and J ends were trimmed by 6 bases and 8 bases, with 17 bases remaining between them. The CDR3 loop spans 14 amino acids. Germline V gene sequence: CDR1 MNHEY, CDR2 SVGEGT. The CDR3 nucleotides are TGTGCCAGCAGCCTAAATGGCCCCGGGTACATTCAGTACTTC. Translating it yields CASSLNGPGYIQYF.

The V and J genes are TRBV18 and TRBJ2-5; tentatively, D is TRBD2 (5 bases). CDR1 and CDR2 from the germline V gene are KGHSH and LQKENI. This CDR3 region has 15 residues. Trimming took 3 bases from V and 1 from J, leaving 12 bases between them. The CDR3 nucleotides are TGTGCCAGCTCACCTGGACGGGATACCCAAGAGACCCAGTACTTC. Its protein product is CASSPGRDTQETQYF.

This clone has more than one count but fewer than ten. The V gene is TRBV7-2, the J gene TRBJ1-4; 8 positions match TRBD1. CDR3 length: 14 amino acids. Germline loops: CDR1 SGHTA, CDR2 FQGNSA. Trimming removed 1 base from V and 7 bases from J; junction bases left unmatched: 2. The CDR3 bases are TGTGCCAGCAGCTTAGGGACAGGGCTTGAAAAACTGTTTTTT. It translates to CASSLGTGLEKLFF.

This clone was seen only once. The chain has TRBV4-1 and TRBJ2-2; TRBD2 agrees at 8 bases. J lost 0 bases, V lost 0 bases, and 3 bases had no gene match. The CDR3 is made up of 17 amino acids. Germline V gives CDR1 MGHRA, CDR2 YSYEKL. The CDR3, as DNA: TGCGCCAGCAGCCAAGACCGGGAGGGGGCGAACACCGGGGAGCTGTTTTTT. It codes for CASSQDREGANTGELFF.

The chain carries TRBV2 and TRBJ1-6; TRBD1 is a possible D gene (5 bases). Germline CDR1 reads SNHLY; CDR2 reads FYNNEI. Trimming pared 7 bases from V and 9 bases from J, leaving 16 bases between. This CDR3 has 14 amino acids. CDR3 in amino acids: CASMIQAGPSPLHF. The CDR3 DNA reads TGTGCCAGCATGATCCAGGCAGGGCCTTCACCCCTCCACTTT. The full variable domain, with the rest looked up from reference TRBV2 and TRBJ1-6, is EPEVTQTPSHQVTQMGQEVILRCVPISNHLYFYWYRQILGQKVEFLVSFYNNEISEKSEIFDDQFSVERPDGSNFTLKIRSTKLEDSAMYFCASMIQAGPSPLHFGNGTRLTVT.

The V call is TRBV27, the J call TRBJ1-2; D is unclear. Germline assignment: CDR1 MNHEY and CDR2 SMNVEV (reference sequence). Between the trimmed V and J ends, which lost 0 bases and 8 bases, there was a span of 10 bases. The CDR3 has 13 residues. The CDR3 DNA is TGTGCCAGCAGTTTATCCGGAGTTCAAGGCTACACCTTC. This gives the protein CASSLSGVQGYTF.

The genes are TRBV4-1 and TRBJ2-5; D is possibly TRBD2 (7 bases). V was clipped by 3 bases and J by 5 bases, with 13 bases between them. This CDR3 has 14 residues. The germline gives CDR1 MGHRA, CDR2 YSYEKL. The CDR3 nucleotides read TGCGCCAGCAGCCAGGGGGGGCGGGCGGAGACCCAGTACTTC. Protein: CASSQGGRAETQYF.

This clone showed up just once. V and J are TRBV24-1 and TRBJ2-1; tentatively, D is TRBD1 (6 bases). Germline V gene sequence: CDR1 KGHDR, CDR2 SFDVKD. The CDR3 has 12 residues. The V and J ends lost 3 bases and 10 bases respectively, with 9 bases between them. The CDR3 DNA follows: TGTGCCACCAGTGATCGTACAGGGGAGCAGTTCTTC. This gives the protein CATSDRTGEQFF.

This sequence joins TRBV5-1 and TRBJ2-5, with D possibly TRBD1 on 6 matching bases. This CDR3 comprises 17 residues. Germline CDR1 SGHRS, CDR2 YFSETQ. The ends were cut back, 4 bases at V and 1 base at J, with 20 bases in the middle. CDR3 in amino acids: CASSRGGQGGGQETQYF. The CDR3 nucleotides read TGCGCCAGCAGCCGTGGGGGCCAGGGTGGAGGCCAAGAGACCCAGTACTTC.

The gene calls are TRBV24-1 and TRBJ2-3; D is uncertain. Deletions cut 3 bases from V and 2 bases from J, with 11 bases between. Germline CDR1 KGHDR, CDR2 SFDVKD. The CDR3 consists of 15 residues. For the CDR3, the DNA is TGTGCCACCAGTGATGCAGGCACCGCCACAGATACGCAGTATTTT. Translating gives CATSDAGTATDTQYF.

The rearrangement uses TRBV7-7 and TRBJ2-5, with D possibly matching TRBD2 (7 bases). CDR1 and CDR2 from the germline V gene are SSHAT and FNYEAQ (reference sequence). CDR3 length equals 18 residues. The V gene lost 5 bases and the J gene lost 2 bases, with 24 bases spanning the gap. In nucleotides, the CDR3 is TGTGCCAGCAGCCCCCTTAACAGGGCGGGGGTTGAGCAAGAGACCCAGTACTTC. The encoded protein is CASSPLNRAGVEQETQYF. Based on the CDR3 plus reference TRBV7-7 and TRBJ2-5, the full variable domain is GAGVSQSPRYKVTKRGQDVTLRCDPISSHATLYWYQQALGQGPEFLTYFNYEAQPDKSGLPSDRFSAERPEGSISTLTIQRTEQRDSAMYRCASSPLNRAGVEQETQYFGPGTRLLVL.

The chain combines TRBV5-1 with TRBJ2-1; possibly TRBD1 for D (5 bases). The CDR3 has 14 residues. V lost 0 bases and J 11 bases, leaving 15 bases between the germline ends. Per germline, CDR1 SGHRS and CDR2 YFSETQ. Written as DNA, the CDR3 is TGCGCCAGCAGCTTGGGTAATTCCTGGGGCCAGCAGTTCTTC. This codes for CASSLGNSWGQQFF.

The rearrangement uses TRBV4-3 and TRBJ1-2; D ambiguous. This CDR3 comprises 16 residues. The ends were cut back, 0 bases at V and 5 bases at J, with 16 bases in the middle. Germline CDR1 reads LGHNA; CDR2 reads YSLEER. The CDR3 region has the DNA TGCGCCAGCAGCCAAGATCTCGCGGGAAGTCCTTATGGCTACACCTTC. Protein sequence: CASSQDLAGSPYGYTF.